The next 10 T cell receptor beta chains were all read from a single sample in a study of blood T cell repertoires in COVID-19. Clones were read by immunoSEQ multiplex PCR, and TCRdb kept only the in-frame ones, dropping some. Altogether a few hundred thousand clones are present, roughly 86% being singletons, with the ten largest covering about 0.7%. Input material: peripheral blood. The receptors stem from a human donor in a cohort sampled during active COVID-19.

This chain links TRBV24-1 with TRBJ1-2; 7 nucleotides line up with TRBD1. CDR1 and CDR2 from the germline V gene are KGHDR and SFDVKD. J was trimmed by 2 bases and V by 3 bases; bases with no gene match: 5. This CDR3 has 15 amino acids. The CDR3 coding sequence is TGTGCCACCAGTGATCCGGGACAGAAGAACTATGGCTACACCTTC. Amino acid sequence: CATSDPGQKNYGYTF.

The chain uses TRBV5-1 and TRBJ1-6; 9 bases are shared with TRBD1. The germline V gene has CDR1 SGHRS and CDR2 YFSETQ. V shed 4 bases and J 7 bases; nucleotides not matched to a gene: 9. This CDR3 comprises 16 residues. CDR3 bases: TGCGCCAGCAGCCCGGACCACGGGACAGGGAATTCACCCCTCCACTTT. Its protein is CASSPDHGTGNSPLHF.

The CDR3 nucleotides are TGTGCCAGTACCCAAGCGCGAGGGCGCGGTCAGCCCCAGCATTTT. Translated: CASTQARGRGQPQHF. This chain uses TRBV19 with TRBJ1-5; D uncertain. V gave up 7 bases and J gave up 6 bases, with 19 bases separating them. The CDR3 runs to 15 residues. Germline values: CDR1 LNHDA, CDR2 SQIVND (reference sequence).

The chain has TRBV4-3 and TRBJ2-2; 11 nucleotides line up with TRBD2. The V segment lost 4 bases and the J segment 2 bases; nucleotides outside the gene matches: 3. CDR1 LGHNA and CDR2 YSLEER come from the germline V gene. The CDR3 extends over 16 amino acids. The CDR3 DNA reads as TGCGCCAGCAGCCCTAGCGGGAGGTACAACACCGGGGAGCTGTTTTTT. Residues: CASSPSGRYNTGELFF.

This clone showed up just once. The V call is TRBV9, the J call TRBJ1-4; 9 bases are shared with TRBD1. V shed 3 bases, J shed 8 bases, and the junction held 2 bases outside the gene matches. The length of the CDR3 is 13 residues. Germline CDR1 SGDLS, CDR2 YYNGEE. The CDR3 region is CASSATGGEKLFF. CDR3 in DNA: TGTGCCAGCAGCGCGACAGGGGGGGAAAAACTGTTTTTT.

J is TRBJ2-7 and V is TRBV6-2 or TRBV6-3; D possibly corresponds to TRBD2 (7 bases). The CDR3 loop spans 14 amino acids. CDR1 is MNHEY, CDR2 SVGEGT, per germline. The V and J ends lost 4 bases and 2 bases respectively, with 12 bases between them. The CDR3 region is CASSLEGGAYEQYF. In nucleotides, the CDR3 is TGTGCCAGCAGTTTGGAGGGGGGGGCCTACGAGCAGTACTTC.

The gene calls are TRBV27 and TRBJ2-5; 8 bases fit TRBD1. This CDR3 has 16 amino acids. CDR1 and CDR2 from the germline V gene are MNHEY and SMNVEV (reference sequence). V trimming: 5 bases; J trimming: 4 bases; junction bases outside the gene matches: 12. CDR3 nucleotide sequence: TGTGCCAGCAGTACCCGGACAGGGAATGCCCGAGAGACCCAGTACTTC. Its protein product is CASSTRTGNARETQYF.

The V and J genes are TRBV6-1 and TRBJ2-5; TRBD2 matches at 13 bases. V gave up 4 bases and J gave up 5 bases; unmatched junction bases: 13. The CDR3 runs 18 residues. The germline V gene encodes CDR1 MNHNS and CDR2 SASEGT. The CDR3 DNA is TGTGCCAGCAGTGCCACACTAGCGGGGGGGCCTGATGAGGAGACCCAGTACTTC. It translates to CASSATLAGGPDEETQYF.

The rearrangement uses TRBV19 and TRBJ2-7; possibly TRBD2 for D (5 bases). V lost 5 bases to trimming and J lost 2 bases, with 13 bases between them. Germline V gene lookup returns CDR1 LNHDA and CDR2 SQIVND (reference sequence). The CDR3 contains 14 residues. CDR3 sequence (DNA): TGTGCCAGTAGTCCGGACTTGGAAGCCTACGAGCAGTACTTC. As protein: CASSPDLEAYEQYF.

This chain links TRBV9 with TRBJ2-3; 11 positions agree with TRBD2. CDR1 and CDR2 from the germline V gene are SGDLS and YYNGEE. With V trimmed by 4 bases and J by 2 bases, 15 bases remained unmatched. This CDR3 region has 19 residues. The CDR3 DNA reads as TGTGCCAGCAGCCCTGGGATAGCGGGGGGGCCGGGTTTCACAGATACGCAGTATTTT. Amino acids: CASSPGIAGGPGFTDTQYF.